The T cell receptor (beta chain) described here comes from a study of T cell repertoires in cytomegalovirus infection. For the study at large: CMV infection together with matching HLA type was indicated by public TCR beta signatures. Study observations and caveats: Ex vivo responses were dominated by HLA-C-restricted CMV-specific TCR beta clonotypes.

As concerns this clonotype: The antigen remains unidentified.

Germline CDR1 is SGHAT and CDR2 is FQDESV (reference sequence). The germline V and J ends were trimmed by 3 bases and 0 bases, with 15 bases remaining between them. The CDR3 is 16 amino acids. In TCRdb, the reads were re-called with MiXCR into one record per CDR3 protein. The sample includes approximately 180,000 distinct CDR3 sequences, 17% of them seen just once. Sequenced: CD8+ T cells from PBMCs. The chain combines TRBV11-1 with TRBJ2-7, with TRBD1 as a possible D gene (6 bases). The clonotype comes from a human donor in good health (CMV status not recorded). Some clones in this sample may be carry-over from other donors' samples. The CDR3 sequence is CASSFHRDTSSYEQYF. The CDR3 DNA reads TGTGCCAGCAGCTTTCACCGGGACACGAGCTCCTACGAGCAGTACTTC.